This T cell receptor beta chain was sequenced during a study of CD8 T cells in ankylosing spondylitis. Study-level points and caveats: Past research had described some motif variants in reactive arthritis synovial fluid and blood.

Via MiXCR, TCRdb re-called the 5' RACE reads, giving one row per CDR3 protein. The sample includes roughly 230,000 distinct CDR3 sequences, about 10% seen only once; the top ten take 2.5% to 3%. The table lists this clonotype with a few counts. Its antigen is undetermined. Per the germline V gene, CDR1 is MNHEY and CDR2 is SVGAGI. Trimming cost V 4 bases and J 4 bases; bases outside gene matches: 10. The CDR3 contains 17 residues. This clonotype originated in a male donor with ankylosing spondylitis or in good health (not recorded which). V is TRBV6-5 and J is TRBJ2-2, with 9 nucleotides matching TRBD1. The sample consisted of blood, either unsorted or a sorted T cell fraction (not recorded which). CDR3 DNA: TGTGCCAGCAGTTGGGACAGGGCCTATTCTAGCACCGGGGAGCTGTTTTTT. This gives the protein CASSWDRAYSSTGELFF.